Each of the 30 T cell receptor beta chains below was sequenced from the same sample in a study of shared T cell receptors in the human thymus. Data came from immunoSEQ multiplex PCR; TCRdb stores just in-frame clones and leaves some out. The sample lists some 660,000 clones, 80% to 90% seen once, with just under 0.0095% in the top ten. These data also formed part of another study, on human thymus T cells.

The specimen was thymocytes. These receptors all come from a boy under two years old with a congenital heart defect.

The V gene is TRBV23-1, the J gene TRBJ1-5, with D possibly being TRBD1 (6 bases). TRBV23-1 is labeled an ORF, and its function is uncertain. There are 16 residues in the CDR3. The V gene lost 2 bases and the J gene lost 4 bases, with 15 bases spanning the gap. The CDR3 DNA sequence: TGCGCCAGCAGTCAAGGTACGGGACACTTAAATCAGCCCCAGCATTTT. It specifies CASSQGTGHLNQPQHF.

The chain joins TRBV4-3 to TRBJ2-7; no firm D call. With 0 bases removed from V and 3 bases from J, the gap between germline ends came to 12 bases. The CDR3 has 15 amino acids. The germline V gene has CDR1 LGHNA and CDR2 YSLEER. As DNA, the CDR3 is TGCGCCAGCAGCCAAGAGTCCCTAGAAGGCTACGAGCAGTACTTC. Its protein product is CASSQESLEGYEQYF.

The V call is TRBV27, the J call TRBJ1-1, with a weak D call TRBD1 (6 bases). The CDR3 is made up of 15 amino acids. V was pared by 5 bases and J by 4 bases, with 17 bases between. The germline V gene encodes CDR1 MNHEY and CDR2 SMNVEV (reference sequence). The CDR3 reads CASSPPETGVTEAFF. Here the CDR3 DNA reads TGTGCCAGCAGTCCGCCCGAGACAGGAGTCACTGAAGCTTTCTTT.

The chain couples TRBV18 to TRBJ1-4; TRBD1 aligns across 7 bases. CDR3 length: 14 residues. The germline gives CDR1 KGHSH, CDR2 LQKENI. V dropped 1 base and J dropped 7; count of bases not matched to a gene: 3. The CDR3 nucleotides read TGTGCCAGCTCACCACACGGACAGGCTGAAAAACTGTTTTTT. Encoded protein: CASSPHGQAEKLFF.

The chain combines TRBV7-9 with TRBJ2-7, with 12 bases matching TRBD2. V lost 5 bases, J lost 3 bases, and 5 bases stayed unmatched. The CDR3 is made up of 15 amino acids. Germline CDR1 SEHNR, CDR2 FQNEAQ (reference sequence). The CDR3 DNA follows: TGTGCCAGCAGCCGAGGACTAGCGGGGATCTACGAGCAGTACTTC. Its translation is CASSRGLAGIYEQYF.

The chain has TRBV5-4 and TRBJ2-5, with D possibly matching TRBD2 (6 bases). The CDR3 is 13 residues long. CDR1 is SGHNT, CDR2 YYREEE, per germline (reference sequence). V dropped 2 bases and J dropped 5 bases, with 10 bases sitting between them. CDR3 in amino acids: CASSFGLAETQYF. CDR3 DNA sequence: TGTGCCAGCAGCTTCGGGCTAGCGGAGACCCAGTACTTC.

V is TRBV28 and J is TRBJ1-1, with D perhaps TRBD1 (5 bases). The CDR3 runs to 15 residues. Trimming removed 6 bases from V and 0 bases from J, with 14 bases in between. Germline CDR1 and CDR2: MDHEN and SYDVKM. The chain's CDR3 is CASRHPAGMNTEAFF. For the CDR3, the DNA is TGTGCCAGCAGACACCCGGCAGGGATGAACACTGAAGCTTTCTTT. The variable domain in full, completed from reference TRBV28 and TRBJ1-1, reads DVKVTQSSRYLVKRTGEKVFLECVQDMDHENMFWYRQDPGLGLRLIYFSYDVKMKEKGDIPEGYSVSREKKERFSLILESASTNQTSMYLCASRHPAGMNTEAFFGQGTRLTVV.

This clone was found once. The chain carries TRBV6-1 and TRBJ2-6, with TRBD1 matching 7 bases. This CDR3 comprises 18 residues. Germline V gives CDR1 MNHNS, CDR2 SASEGT. Trimming cost V 4 bases and J 0 bases; bases outside gene matches: 9. DNA for the CDR3: TGTGCCAGCAGTGTATCGGGACAGCTAGCCTCTGGGGCCAACGTCCTGACTTTC. Translated: CASSVSGQLASGANVLTF.

The chain links TRBV27 to TRBJ2-7; TRBD2 matches 7 bases. The CDR3 covers 16 residues. Germline CDR1 MNHEY, CDR2 SMNVEV (reference sequence). V shed 1 base and J 2 bases; nucleotides not matched to a gene: 8. Here the CDR3 DNA reads TGTGCCAGCAGTTTATTTGGGAGCGGGGCGACCTACGAGCAGTACTTC. Amino acids: CASSLFGSGATYEQYF.

The V and J genes are TRBV5-1 and TRBJ1-1; D remains ambiguous. The V and J ends lost 0 bases and 4 bases respectively, with 13 bases between them. The CDR3 runs to 15 residues. Per the germline V gene, CDR1 is SGHRS and CDR2 is YFSETQ. CDR3 region: CASSLVTRRGTEAFF. DNA of the CDR3: TGCGCCAGCAGCTTGGTTACCAGGCGTGGCACTGAAGCTTTCTTT.

The chain has TRBV4-1 and TRBJ2-4; D may be TRBD2 (6 bases). From germline, CDR1 is MGHRA and CDR2 YSYEKL. V lost 0 bases and J lost 0, with 6 bases in between. The CDR3 totals 15 residues. The CDR3, as DNA: TGCGCCAGCAGCCAAGACGGGGGAGCCAAAAACATTCAGTACTTC. Its protein is CASSQDGGAKNIQYF.

The gene calls are TRBV15 and TRBJ1-2; D ambiguous. This CDR3 spans 13 amino acids. Trimming cost V 1 base and J 8 bases, with 11 bases left between them. Per the germline V gene, CDR1 is LNHNV and CDR2 is YYDKDF (reference sequence). In DNA, the CDR3 is TGTGCCACCAGCAGAGGGGCGAGCGGGGGCTACACCTTC. Translation gives CATSRGASGGYTF.

The chain joins TRBV18 to TRBJ2-3; 8 nucleotides agree with TRBD1. Looked up from germline, CDR1 is KGHSH and CDR2 is LQKENI. Unmatched junction bases numbered 10, after V lost 2 bases and J lost 3 bases. This CDR3 is 17 amino acids long. The CDR3 sequence: CASSPRAGGFATDTQYF. The CDR3 region has the DNA TGTGCCAGCTCACCAAGGGCAGGGGGCTTTGCGACAGATACGCAGTATTTT.

The chain recombines TRBV15 with TRBJ2-7; D not resolved. The CDR3 is 13 amino acids. Per germline, CDR1 LNHNV and CDR2 YYDKDF (reference sequence). V lost 1 base to trimming and J lost 2 bases, with 6 bases between them. The CDR3 sequence is CATSRVDTYEQYF. In DNA form, the CDR3 reads TGTGCCACCAGCAGAGTAGATACCTACGAGCAGTACTTC.

V is TRBV2 and J is TRBJ2-2; TRBD1 matches 11 bases. V lost 6 bases, J lost 3 bases, and 9 bases stayed unmatched. CDR3 length equals 17 residues. Germline V CDR1 and CDR2: SNHLY, FYNNEI. CDR3 residues: CASSEIRDRGDTGELFF. In DNA, the CDR3 is TGTGCCAGCAGCGAAATCCGGGACAGGGGGGACACCGGGGAGCTGTTTTTT. Supplemented by reference TRBV2 and TRBJ2-2, the full variable domain reads EPEVTQTPSHQVTQMGQEVILRCVPISNHLYFYWYRQILGQKVEFLVSFYNNEISEKSEIFDDQFSVERPDGSNFTLKIRSTKLEDSAMYFCASSEIRDRGDTGELFFGEGSRLTVL.

The chain employs TRBV14 and TRBJ1-1; 7 positions agree with TRBD1. The CDR3 runs 13 residues. Germline V gene lookup returns CDR1 SGHDN and CDR2 FVKESK. Unmatched junction bases numbered 3, after V lost 4 bases and J lost 4 bases. The CDR3 region has the DNA TGTGCCAGCAGCCCGGGACAGCTCACTGAAGCTTTCTTT. Amino acids: CASSPGQLTEAFF. The whole variable domain, filled in from reference TRBV14 and TRBJ1-1, reads EAGVTQFPSHSVIEKGQTVTLRCDPISGHDNLYWYRRVMGKEIKFLLHFVKESKQDESGMPNNRFLAERTGGTYSTLKVQPAELEDSGVYFCASSPGQLTEAFFGQGTRLTVV.

CDR3 bases: TGTGCCAGCAGCTTTAGCGGAGCTACAGATACGCAGTATTTT. Its protein product is CASSFSGATDTQYF. This rearrangement joins TRBV9 to TRBJ2-3; tentative D call: TRBD2 (6 bases). The CDR3 loop spans 14 amino acids. V shed 4 bases and J shed 3 bases, with 12 bases lying between them. From germline, CDR1 is SGDLS and CDR2 YYNGEE. The complete variable domain, with remaining parts taken from reference TRBV9 and TRBJ2-3, reads DSGVTQTPKHLITATGQRVTLRCSPRSGDLSVYWYQQSLDQGLQFLIQYYNGEERAKGNILERFSAQQFPDLHSELNLSSLELGDSALYFCASSFSGATDTQYFGPGTRLTVL.

This clone occurred once. The chain recombines TRBV7-3 with TRBJ2-6; TRBD1 aligns across 8 bases. The CDR3 loop spans 18 amino acids. Germline CDR1 SGHTA, CDR2 FQGTGA. V gave up 4 bases and J gave up 4 bases; unmatched junction bases: 12. CDR3: CASSSNNRQGTGANVLTF. For the CDR3, the DNA is TGTGCCAGCAGCTCGAATAATCGACAGGGGACCGGGGCCAACGTCCTGACTTTC. The full variable domain, with the rest looked up from reference TRBV7-3 and TRBJ2-6, is GAGVSQTPSNKVTEKGKYVELRCDPISGHTALYWYRQSLGQGPEFLIYFQGTGAADDSGLPNDRFFAVRPEGSVSTLKIQRTERGDSAVYLCASSSNNRQGTGANVLTFGAGSRLTVL.

A single count supports this clone. CDR3 amino acids: CASSLVEGGRVDQPQHF. CDR3 sequence (DNA): TGTGCCAGCAGCTTAGTTGAGGGAGGGAGGGTCGATCAGCCCCAGCATTTT. V is TRBV7-9 and J is TRBJ1-5; no reliable D call. V dropped 1 base and J dropped 5 bases, with 18 bases sitting between them. Germline V gene sequence: CDR1 SEHNR, CDR2 FQNEAQ (reference sequence). The CDR3 has 17 amino acids.

The V call is TRBV4-3, the J call TRBJ2-3; D unclear. This CDR3 is 17 amino acids long. The V and J ends lost 1 base and 3 bases respectively, with 17 bases between them. CDR1 LGHNA and CDR2 YSLEER come from the germline V gene. The CDR3 sequence is CASSQGFPYSRTDTQYF. The CDR3 DNA reads TGCGCCAGCAGCCAAGGGTTTCCGTATTCGCGGACAGATACGCAGTATTTT.

The gene calls are TRBV2 and TRBJ2-1; weak D call: TRBD1 (5 bases). V lost 8 bases and J 6 bases, leaving 11 bases between the germline ends. This CDR3 contains 12 residues. CDR1 is SNHLY and CDR2 is FYNNEI in the germline V gene. CDR3 protein: CASAVQGNEQFF. Here the CDR3 DNA reads TGTGCCAGCGCGGTCCAGGGCAATGAGCAGTTCTTC.

Notes on this clone: One junction end disagrees with the germline gene, perhaps due to a read error. The chain is built from TRBV5-1 and TRBJ2-3, with D tentatively TRBD2 (5 bases). The CDR3 contains 14 residues. Per germline, CDR1 SGHRS and CDR2 YFSETQ. CDR3 loop: CVSSLGATVGTQYF. Written as DNA, the CDR3 is TGCGTCAGCAGCTTGGGAGCGACGGTGGGTACGCAGTATTTT.

In this sample, this clone turned up once. The chain uses TRBV4-3 and TRBJ1-1; D might be TRBD1 (6 bases). Between the trimmed V and J ends, which lost 4 bases and 1 base, there was a span of 10 bases. Per the germline V gene, CDR1 is LGHNA and CDR2 is YSLEER. The CDR3 runs 14 residues. CDR3 loop: CASSPRQENTEAFF. The DNA for the CDR3 is TGCGCCAGCAGCCCGAGACAGGAGAACACTGAAGCTTTCTTT.

V usage is TRBV25-1 and J usage is TRBJ1-6, with D uncertain. Per germline, CDR1 MGHDK and CDR2 SYGVNS. V was clipped by 1 base and J by 11 bases, with 21 bases between them. The CDR3 has 17 residues. CDR3 nucleotide sequence: TGTGCCAGCAGTGAATCCATTAGCGGAGGAGATTACGCACCCCTCCACTTT. Translation gives CASSESISGGDYAPLHF. Full variable domain (outside the CDR3, taken from reference TRBV25-1 and TRBJ1-6): EADIYQTPRYLVIGTGKKITLECSQTMGHDKMYWYQQDPGMELHLIHYSYGVNSTEKGDLSSESTVSRIRTEHFPLTLESARPSHTSQYLCASSESISGGDYAPLHFGNGTRLTVT.

J is TRBJ2-1 and V is TRBV2, with TRBD2 matching 8 bases. The length of the CDR3 is 16 residues. Unmatched junction bases numbered 11, after V lost 5 bases and J lost 5 bases. From germline, CDR1 is SNHLY and CDR2 FYNNEI. For the CDR3, the DNA is TGTGCCAGCAGTTTAGGGGTAGCGGGGACCAACAATGAGCAGTTCTTC. It specifies CASSLGVAGTNNEQFF.

The chain couples TRBV7-3 to TRBJ1-6; 7 bases line up with TRBD1. The germline CDR1 and CDR2 sequences are SGHTA and FQGTGA. The CDR3 totals 13 residues. With 5 bases clipped from V and 9 bases from J, the junction kept 4 bases outside the gene matches. CDR3 coding DNA: TGTGCCAGCAGCCGGGACAGTCGTTCACCCCTCCACTTT. Residues: CASSRDSRSPLHF. Complete variable domain (other parts from reference TRBV7-3 and TRBJ1-6): GAGVSQTPSNKVTEKGKYVELRCDPISGHTALYWYRQSLGQGPEFLIYFQGTGAADDSGLPNDRFFAVRPEGSVSTLKIQRTERGDSAVYLCASSRDSRSPLHFGNGTRLTVT.

This chain links TRBV29-1 with TRBJ2-1, with 7 bases aligning to TRBD1. This CDR3 has 12 residues. The germline V gene encodes CDR1 SQVTM and CDR2 ANQGSEA. V gave up 6 bases and J gave up 8 bases; unmatched junction bases: 7. As DNA, the CDR3 is TGCAGCGTGGAACAGGGGTTGTATGAGCAGTTCTTC. Its protein is CSVEQGLYEQFF.

Only one count was recorded for this clone. CDR3 in amino acids: CASSQDTDREYTEAFF. In DNA form, the CDR3 reads TGCGCCAGCAGCCAAGACACCGACAGGGAGTACACTGAAGCTTTCTTT. The chain couples TRBV4-3 to TRBJ1-1; 7 bases agree with TRBD1. The CDR3 consists of 16 residues. With V trimmed by 0 bases and J by 3 bases, 7 bases remained unmatched. CDR1 is LGHNA, CDR2 YSLEER, per germline.

The J gene is TRBJ1-4, the V gene TRBV27; D remains unclear. The germline V gene encodes CDR1 MNHEY and CDR2 SMNVEV (reference sequence). V lost 10 bases and J 0 bases, leaving 18 bases between the germline ends. The CDR3 consists of 16 residues. The DNA for the CDR3 is TGTGCCACCCGACCCGGCGGAGGACCAACTAATGAAAAACTGTTTTTT. It encodes CATRPGGGPTNEKLFF.

The J gene is TRBJ2-3, the V gene TRBV2; maybe TRBD1 (6 bases). Between the trimmed V and J ends, which lost 10 bases and 6 bases, there was a span of 17 bases. This CDR3 comprises 13 residues. Germline V CDR1 and CDR2: SNHLY, FYNNEI. The CDR3: CAKGTPITDTQYF. CDR3 DNA sequence: TGTGCCAAGGGGACACCCATTACGGATACGCAGTATTTT.